This TCR beta chain was captured in a study of T cells in localized non-small cell lung cancer. The sample holds one count of this clone. The assay was immunoSEQ multiplex PCR, and TCRdb's table has in-frame clones only and misses some. The profile covers some 35,000 clones, with 90% to 95% appearing a single time and 7.1% taken by the ten largest. This receptor was obtained from a female donor of 60 years or more with stage I lung adenocarcinoma. Material: peripheral blood, obtained before any cancer treatment.

This CDR3 reads CASSLAGDYIYGYTF. DNA for the CDR3: TGTGCCAGCAGCTTAGCCGGGGATTACATTTATGGCTACACCTTC. The chain carries TRBV7-8 and TRBJ1-2, with D unresolved. V lost 0 bases and J 5 bases, leaving 13 bases between the germline ends. The V gene's germline CDR1 is SGHVS and CDR2 FQNEAQ. This CDR3 is built from 15 residues.